Following are 25 T cell receptor beta chains from one sample sequenced in a study of T cell repertoires in cytomegalovirus infection. Antigen specificity for these receptors is unknown. A single record per CDR3 protein comes from TCRdb applying MiXCR to the reads. The sample shows about 830,000 distinct CDR3 sequences, approximately 29% of them seen only once. The sample in question was cultured CD8+ T cells from PBMCs, obtained from culture after CMV antigen stimulation. The receptor source for this set is a human donor in good health (CMV status not recorded). Some clones in this sample may be carry-over from other donors' samples.

In its sample, this clonotype was seen a few times. This chain connects TRBV15 to TRBJ1-3; D not resolved. Germline values: CDR1 LNHNV, CDR2 YYDKDF (reference sequence). The V end lost 4 bases, the J end lost 4 bases, and 14 bases lay between the germline ends. The CDR3 totals 15 residues. CDR3 nucleotide sequence: TGTGCCACCAGCAAAGATCTAGGGAGAGGAAACACCATATATTTT. This sequence encodes CATSKDLGRGNTIYF.

Only a few counts were recorded for this clonotype. The gene calls are TRBV19 and TRBJ1-1; the D gene is possibly TRBD1 (6 bases). CDR1 is LNHDA and CDR2 is SQIVND in the germline V gene (reference sequence). V was pared by 5 bases and J by 2 bases, with 12 bases between. The length of the CDR3 is 14 residues. CDR3 bases: TGTGCCAGTAGTGTTGGGACACCTAACACTGAAGCTTTCTTT. Its translation is CASSVGTPNTEAFF.

The chain uses TRBV15 and TRBJ2-1; D uncertain. Germline V gene data show CDR1 as LNHNV and CDR2 as YYDKDF (reference sequence). This CDR3 contains 11 residues. Between the trimmed V and J ends, which lost 7 bases and 5 bases, there was a span of 6 bases. In nucleotides, the CDR3 is TGTGCCACCACGACGGACAATGAGCAGTTCTTC. This codes for CATTTDNEQFF.

The J gene is TRBJ2-7, the V gene TRBV7-4; D not resolved. V was pared by 10 bases and J by 0 bases, with 16 bases between. This CDR3 contains 14 residues. CDR1 and CDR2 from the germline V gene are SGHVT and SQSDAQ. The CDR3 sequence: CATTPPLGSYEQYF. The DNA of the CDR3 is TGTGCCACGACACCGCCACTTGGCTCCTACGAGCAGTACTTC.

This clonotype was observed at least ten times. The chain recombines TRBV7-2 with TRBJ2-3, with 11 bases matching TRBD2. The CDR3 is 19 amino acids. The germline gives CDR1 SGHTA, CDR2 FQGNSA. V shed 3 bases, J shed 2 bases, and the junction held 13 bases outside the gene matches. CDR3 amino acids: CASSLTPLAGGPNTDTQYF. The CDR3 DNA follows: TGTGCCAGCAGCTTGACCCCCCTAGCGGGGGGACCTAACACAGATACGCAGTATTTT.

The chain recombines TRBV6-2 or TRBV6-3 with TRBJ1-1, with 8 bases aligning to TRBD1. The V gene's germline CDR1 is MNHEY and CDR2 SVGEGT. The CDR3 is 15 residues long. The V segment lost 6 bases and the J segment 5 bases; nucleotides outside the gene matches: 11. The CDR3 loop is CASSLFQGAGTEAFF. The CDR3 DNA sequence: TGTGCCAGCAGCCTTTTCCAGGGGGCTGGGACTGAAGCTTTCTTT.

This clonotype was detected only a few times. V usage is TRBV4-3 and J usage is TRBJ1-3; possible D gene TRBD1, 6 bases. The CDR3 has 14 residues. V lost 2 bases and J 2 bases, leaving 7 bases between the germline ends. Per germline, CDR1 LGHNA and CDR2 YSLEER. The CDR3 reads CASSQRGTGNTIYF. The CDR3 DNA is TGCGCCAGCAGCCAAAGGGGGACTGGAAACACCATATATTTT.

This clonotype was seen just once. The genes are TRBV4-3 and TRBJ2-2; no reliable D call. Germline loops: CDR1 LGHNA, CDR2 YSLEER. The CDR3 is 17 amino acids. The V and J ends lost 0 bases and 2 bases respectively, with 13 bases between them. The CDR3, as DNA: TGCGCCAGCAGCCAAGATAGGTCCAGAATCAACACCGGGGAGCTGTTTTTT. Translating it yields CASSQDRSRINTGELFF.

About this clonotype itself: The germline gene is not matched at one end of the junction; a read error may be the cause. This sequence joins TRBV6-6 and TRBJ1-2; unclear D gene. The CDR3 is 13 residues long. Germline V gene data show CDR1 as MNHNY and CDR2 as SVGAGI (reference sequence). The CDR3 protein is CASSDKKVAGYTF. The CDR3 nucleotides read TGCGCCAGCAGTGATAAGAAGGTGGCTGGCTACACCTTC.

This clonotype was detected a few times. This sequence joins TRBV27 and TRBJ2-1; unclear D gene. Per the germline V gene, CDR1 is MNHEY and CDR2 is SMNVEV (reference sequence). The CDR3 runs 14 residues. V dropped 5 bases and J dropped 5 bases, with 13 bases sitting between them. The CDR3 region is CASSPWNPNNEQFF. The DNA for the CDR3 is TGTGCCAGCAGTCCATGGAACCCAAACAATGAGCAGTTCTTC.

This clonotype was detected many times. The rearrangement uses TRBV6-1 and TRBJ1-5; tentative D call: TRBD1 (6 bases). The CDR3 has 15 amino acids. CDR1 is MNHNS, CDR2 SASEGT, per germline. V was cut by 3 bases and J by 4 bases, with 13 bases left in between. CDR3 protein: CASSERTDVNQPQHF. The CDR3 nucleotides are TGTGCCAGCAGTGAGCGGACAGATGTGAATCAGCCCCAGCATTTT.

This clonotype occurred a few times. The V and J genes are TRBV7-3 and TRBJ2-3; D may be TRBD2 (6 bases). The CDR3 has 15 amino acids. Germline CDR1 and CDR2: SGHTA and FQGTGA. Trimming pared 4 bases from V and 0 bases from J, leaving 11 bases between. DNA of the CDR3: TGTGCCAGCAGCTCTTTGGGAGGTAGCACAGATACGCAGTATTTT. Translation: CASSSLGGSTDTQYF.

At least ten counts were recorded for this clonotype. V usage is TRBV6-5 and J usage is TRBJ1-1; 10 nucleotides align to TRBD1. Germline CDR1 MNHEY, CDR2 SVGAGI. The CDR3 loop spans 18 amino acids. V lost 2 bases, J lost 0 bases, and 9 bases stayed unmatched. The CDR3 bases are TGTGCCAGCAGTTACACGAGGGGACAGGGGTATATGAACACTGAAGCTTTCTTT. Translating it yields CASSYTRGQGYMNTEAFF.

The chain is built from TRBV6-2 or TRBV6-3 and TRBJ2-2; 16 nucleotides match TRBD2. There are 20 residues in the CDR3. V was pared by 2 bases and J by 0 bases, with 6 bases of the junction left unmatched. CDR1 is MNHEY and CDR2 is SVGEGT in the germline V gene. CDR3 in amino acids: CASSYNPGLAGGPNTGELFF. In DNA, the CDR3 is TGTGCCAGCAGTTACAACCCGGGACTAGCGGGGGGGCCGAACACCGGGGAGCTGTTTTTT.

This chain uses TRBV15 with TRBJ2-1; 10 bases are a match to TRBD2. This CDR3 region has 16 residues. CDR1 and CDR2 from the germline V gene are LNHNV and YYDKDF (reference sequence). Germline trimming cut 0 bases from V and 7 bases from J; bases unmatched to any gene: 6. The CDR3 region is CATSREERGGRNEQFF. Written as DNA, the CDR3 is TGTGCCACCAGCAGAGAGGAGCGGGGGGGCCGGAATGAGCAGTTCTTC.

This clonotype showed up just a few times. The rearrangement joins TRBV5-5 to TRBJ2-1; the match to TRBD2 covers 8 bases. The V gene's germline CDR1 is SGHKS and CDR2 YYEKEE (reference sequence). Losses at the gene ends were 1 base for V and 8 bases for J; bases not matched to a gene: 8. The CDR3 is made up of 15 amino acids. This chain's CDR3 is CASSLYGGAPHEQFF. CDR3 coding DNA: TGTGCCAGCAGCTTGTACGGGGGGGCCCCCCATGAGCAGTTCTTC.

The rearrangement joins TRBV7-9 to TRBJ2-1, with 8 bases lining up with TRBD2. Germline V lookup: CDR1 SEHNR, CDR2 FQNEAQ (reference sequence). V dropped 6 bases and J dropped 0; count of bases not matched to a gene: 4. This CDR3 has 15 amino acids. The CDR3 loop is CASSVAGISYNEQFF. CDR3 nucleotide sequence: TGTGCCAGCAGTGTAGCGGGGATCTCCTACAATGAGCAGTTCTTC.

This clonotype was observed a few times. The chain has TRBV7-9 and TRBJ2-7, with 7 bases identical to TRBD1. V gave up 4 bases and J gave up 6 bases; unmatched junction bases: 6. CDR3 length: 13 residues. Germline V gene data show CDR1 as SEHNR and CDR2 as FQNEAQ (reference sequence). CDR3 in DNA: TGTGCCAGCAGCTCGAGACAGGGCCTCGAGCAGTACGTC. Protein product: CASSSRQGLEQYV.

The V gene is TRBV7-6, the J gene TRBJ1-2; 9 nucleotides agree with TRBD1. The CDR3 extends over 15 amino acids. V was pared by 5 bases and J by 3 bases, with 7 bases of the junction left unmatched. In germline, CDR1 is SGHVS, CDR2 FNYEAQ. CDR3 sequence reads: CASSPGQGKDYGYTF. In DNA form, the CDR3 reads TGTGCCAGCAGCCCCGGACAGGGGAAGGACTATGGCTACACCTTC.

On this clonotype: One base away lies a much larger clone, so this may be a sequencing read error. The chain uses TRBV7-2 and TRBJ1-3; D perhaps matches TRBD1 (6 bases). Per the germline V gene, CDR1 is SGHTA and CDR2 is FQGNSA. The CDR3 extends over 17 amino acids. The V and J ends lost 1 base and 0 bases respectively, with 13 bases between them. The DNA of the CDR3 is TGTGCCAGCAGCTTAGGGTGTACAGGGTTCTCTGGAAACACCATATATTTT. This sequence encodes CASSLGCTGFSGNTIYF.

This clonotype was seen repeatedly, ten times or more. This sequence joins TRBV27 and TRBJ1-1; D remains unclear. The CDR3 consists of 17 residues. The V end was cut by 2 bases, the J end by 1 base, with 17 bases between. Germline CDR1 is MNHEY and CDR2 is SMNVEV (reference sequence). The CDR3 coding sequence is TGTGCCAGCAGTTTACACAGTGATGGTTTGGCGAACACTGAAGCTTTCTTT. It is translated as CASSLHSDGLANTEAFF.

The chain uses TRBV28 and TRBJ2-7, with D perhaps matching TRBD2 (5 bases). CDR1 MDHEN and CDR2 SYDVKM come from the germline V gene. V was trimmed by 9 bases and J by 3 bases, leaving 15 bases between them. The CDR3 length is 13 residues. As DNA, the CDR3 is TGTGCCAGTTCCGTCCCGGGGAACTACGAGCAGTACTTC. Translation: CASSVPGNYEQYF.

This clonotype was picked up a small number of times. V and J are TRBV20-1 and TRBJ2-3; 10 positions match TRBD2. From germline, CDR1 is DFQATT and CDR2 SNEGSKA (reference sequence). The CDR3 contains 16 residues. J gave up 3 bases and V 2 bases, and 8 bases lay outside the gene matches. The CDR3 bases are TGCAGTGCTAGACTAGCGGGAGAGGGCGGGACAGATACGCAGTATTTT. Protein product: CSARLAGEGGTDTQYF.

The chain carries TRBV28 and TRBJ1-5; 11 nucleotides line up with TRBD1. This CDR3 spans 15 amino acids. Trimming removed 1 base from V and 5 bases from J; junction bases left unmatched: 1. CDR1 is MDHEN, CDR2 SYDVKM, per germline. DNA of the CDR3: TGTGCCAGCAGTTTATTGGACAGGGGGCATCAGCCCCAGCATTTT. It is translated as CASSLLDRGHQPQHF.

The rearrangement links TRBV28 to TRBJ2-3, with 10 bases lining up with TRBD2. V gave up 2 bases and J gave up 5 bases; unmatched junction bases: 4. The length of the CDR3 is 15 residues. The germline V gene encodes CDR1 MDHEN and CDR2 SYDVKM. In DNA form, the CDR3 reads TGTGCCAGCAGTTTAGGGTCTAGCGGGGGAGATACGCAGTATTTT. Translating gives CASSLGSSGGDTQYF. The entire variable domain, with the rest obtained from reference TRBV28 and TRBJ2-3, is as follows: DVKVTQSSRYLVKRTGEKVFLECVQDMDHENMFWYRQDPGLGLRLIYFSYDVKMKEKGDIPEGYSVSREKKERFSLILESASTNQTSMYLCASSLGSSGGDTQYFGPGTRLTVL.